Included here is one T cell receptor (beta chain) sequence, with context. There is no known antigen for this receptor. The record has no base qualities; no much larger clone is one base away. Blood samples were collected up to 4 times in the first month after transplant and then at least monthly when available. The V end loses 6 bases and the J end loses 1 base, and a stretch of 13 bases separates them. The germline V gene supplies CDR1 MNHNS and CDR2 SASEGT. The CDR3 runs 15 amino acids, cysteine and phenylalanine included. This entry keeps only the CDR3 DNA: 45 bases, framed from base 1. The source of the sample is a study of graft-versus-host responses after intestinal transplantation (dated by TCRdb to the early 2020s). Context from the whole study: The transplants that recipients received were multivisceral, liver-intestinal, or isolated intestinal. All recipients received anti-thymocyte globulin induction followed by maintenance tacrolimus and steroids for 3 to 4 years. After intestinal transplantation, graft-versus-host and host-versus-graft alloreactive T cell clones were followed in the graft, circulation and bone marrow using bulk TCR-beta CDR3 sequencing. To identify alloreactive clones, pre-transplant mixed lymphocyte reaction products were sequenced and then compared with unstimulated pre-transplant donor and recipient T cells. A cohort of about 25 intestinal transplant recipients, including one retransplant, was enrolled, and 3 patients lacking pretransplant specimens were excluded. Donor T cell macrochimerism was defined as a peak of at least 4% donor T cells among recipient peripheral blood mononuclear cells. Rather than going through the commercial service, samples from three later patients were sequenced in-house on an Illumina MiSeq and processed with MiXCR. The paper's findings and limits, for the study overall: In the allografts of patients with donor T cell macrochimerism, GvH to HvG T cell clonal ratios were high. The relatively low number and heterogeneity of intestinal transplant patients limited the conclusions. GvH clones were detected in recipient bone marrow, and some of these GvH clones were observed earlier in ileal mucosa or blood, consistent with an intestinal mucosal origin. Early after transplant, declines in HvG clones were associated with peak levels of circulating GvH clones.

The library was built by means of the immunoSEQ multiplex PCR assay. For most patients, high-throughput TCR-beta CDR3 sequencing of genomic DNA was performed by Adaptive Biotechnologies. The authors' analysis ran thus. Adaptive's ImmunoSEQ software was the source of the TCR sequencing data for over 15 patients, while three other patients were processed with MiXCR and VDJtools. Because the origin of CDR3 nucleotide sequences shared between donor and recipient could not be assigned, those sequences were removed. Alloreactive clones required at least 2-fold expansion over unstimulated cells and minimum CFSE-low frequency of 0.002% (template counts) or 0.001% (read counts). A clone was considered mappable if detected in the sequenced pre-transplant spleen, lymph node, or MLR CFSE-low populations of the donor or recipient. The cumulative frequency of alloreactive clones was calculated as a percentage of all sequences, weighted by copy number. TCRdb took this table from immuneACCESS and kept in-frame rearrangements with V and J called. Such tables lack part of the clones; where checked against another copy, unresolved V genes explain under half of the gap, and the rest is unexplained. V and J calls and clone size follow that table, whereas D and trimming were derived from the DNA. Present in this sample are about 98,000 clones, 86% of which were seen just once. The top ten constitute over 1.1% of the sample.

This material consisted of PBMCs, taken 255 days after intestinal transplant. The rearrangement joined TRBV6-1 to TRBJ1-5; possibly the D gene is TRBD1, per 5 matching bases. This TCR was recovered from a human patient who received an intestinal transplant, so some T cells may come from the graft donor. The DNA reads as follows: TGTGCCAGCAGCGAAAATGGGGACAGCAATCAGCCCCAGCATTTT. The encoded protein is CASSENGDSNQPQHF.